The TCR beta chain described here comes from a study of prognosis after radiotherapy for stage I lung cancer. In this sample, this clonotype turned up many times. This CDR3 is 16 amino acids long. Germline assignment: CDR1 SGHDT and CDR2 YYEEEE. V was clipped by 4 bases and J by 4 bases; unmatched bases: 10. TCR beta CDR3 amplification from genomic DNA was performed by two-round multiplex PCR. For every TRBV and TRBJ gene, a specific primer was used in first-round PCR. One entry per CDR3 protein results from TCRdb running MiXCR on the multiplex PCR reads. The sample carries approximately 20,000 distinct CDR3 sequences, about a quarter recorded once.

The chain employs TRBV5-6 and TRBJ2-3, with TRBD1 identical over 9 bases. Sample: PBMCs, taken before or after stereotactic body radiation therapy (not recorded which). The receptor was derived from a donor aged 50 or older with non-small cell lung cancer. For the CDR3, the DNA is TGTGCCAGCAGCGGCTACAGGGGGCGCTTCGCAGATACGCAGTATTTT. It yields the protein CASSGYRGRFADTQYF. The entire variable domain, with the rest obtained from reference TRBV5-6 and TRBJ2-3, is as follows: DAGVTQSPTHLIKTRGQQVTLRCSPKSGHDTVSWYQQALGQGPQFIFQYYEEEERQRGNFPDRFSGHQFPNYSSELNVNALLLGDSALYLCASSGYRGRFADTQYFGPGTRLTVL.